These 2 T cell receptor beta chains came from one sample sequenced in a study of cytomegalovirus exposure and HLA in healthy donors. TCRdb keeps only in-frame clones here, not all; method: immunoSEQ multiplex PCR. The sample lists 330,000 or so clones; roughly 88% were seen once. Sequencing input: PBMCs. Receptor source: a woman aged 18-29 years in good health and CMV-seronegative.

The V call is TRBV9, the J call TRBJ2-7, with 10 bases matching TRBD2. Per the germline V gene, CDR1 is SGDLS and CDR2 is YYNGEE. V lost 0 bases and J lost 2; bases outside the gene matches: 5. This CDR3 has 16 residues. The CDR3 loop reads CASSVASGSLTYEQYF. CDR3 nucleotide sequence: TGTGCCAGCAGCGTAGCTAGCGGGAGTCTAACCTACGAGCAGTACTTC.

This chain links TRBV18 with TRBJ2-7, with D unresolved. V was clipped by 0 bases and J by 3 bases, with 3 bases between them. This CDR3 has 12 amino acids. In germline, CDR1 is KGHSH, CDR2 LQKENI. Here the CDR3 reads CASSPPGYEQYF. In DNA form, the CDR3 reads TGTGCCAGCTCACCACCCGGCTACGAGCAGTACTTC.